The TCR beta chain described here comes from a study of blood T cell repertoires in COVID-19. Whole-study context: The study drew acute and convalescent COVID-19 samples from the United States, Italy and Spain. PBMCs, B-cell-depleted T cells, or T cells were the source of the cDNA or gDNA that made up the material.

V lost 8 bases, J lost 0 bases, and 3 bases stayed unmatched. The length of the CDR3 is 13 residues. From germline, CDR1 is LNHDA and CDR2 SQIVND (reference sequence). In the original workflow: Reference gene primer amplification gave estimated nucleated cell counts. Some clones are missing from TCRdb's copy, which holds only in-frame ones; the method was immunoSEQ multiplex PCR. V and J calls and clone size are as listed in that table; D and trimming were resolved from the DNA. The profile shows roughly 21,000 clones, 86% of them singletons. The receptor was isolated from a human donor with acute or convalescent COVID-19. The donor label of this sample is uncertain. Specimen: peripheral blood. The V and J genes are TRBV19 and TRBJ1-1; 7 positions agree with TRBD1. As DNA, the CDR3 is TGTGCCAGTTACAGGGGATTGAACACTGAAGCTTTCTTT. The encoded protein is CASYRGLNTEAFF.